The 21 T cell receptor beta chains below come from one sample, sequenced in a study of spatial heterogeneity in lung cancer. TCRdb called the 5' RACE reads again in MiXCR, with one record for every CDR3 protein. Among tens of thousands of distinct CDR3 sequences listed, 5.5% to 8.5% were seen once. Indicated time point: sample taken at primary tumor resection. Sequencing of whole RNA from tumor, nontumor lung or frozen PBMC involved no sorting. The material was PBMCs, obtained at surgery. These receptors all come from a male donor with early-stage non-small cell lung cancer.

This clonotype was counted at least ten times. V is TRBV12-3 or TRBV12-4 and J is TRBJ2-2; D is ambiguous. The CDR3 is 12 amino acids. Deletions cut 8 bases from V and 8 bases from J, with 12 bases between. The CDR3 DNA sequence: TGTGCCAGCCTTAGGGTGTCGGGGGAGCTGTTTTTT. Amino acids: CASLRVSGELFF.

This clonotype was counted many times. V gene TRBV20-1 combines with J gene TRBJ2-3, with D possibly matching TRBD1 (5 bases). Germline values: CDR1 DFQATT, CDR2 SNEGSKA (reference sequence). The CDR3 loop spans 15 amino acids. V was cut by 5 bases and J by 3 bases, with 18 bases left in between. CDR3: CSAGALGDPTDTQYF. In DNA form, the CDR3 reads TGCAGTGCTGGGGCTCTCGGTGACCCAACAGATACGCAGTATTTT.

This clonotype occurred many times. This sequence joins TRBV3-1 and TRBJ1-6; D might be TRBD1 (6 bases). This CDR3 has 16 amino acids. Germline CDR1 reads LGHDT; CDR2 reads YNNKEL (reference sequence). Trimming took off 1 base at V and 7 bases at J, with 14 bases between the two ends. CDR3 bases: TGTGCCAGCAGCCAAGTCGCGACAGGTCGAAATTCACCCCTCCACTTT. Its translation is CASSQVATGRNSPLHF. Using reference TRBV3-1 and TRBJ1-6 for the parts outside the CDR3, the full variable domain is DTAVSQTPKYLVTQMGNDKSIKCEQNLGHDTMYWYKQDSKKFLKIMFSYNNKELIINETVPNRFSPKSPDKAHLNLHINSLELGDSAVYFCASSQVATGRNSPLHFGNGTRLTVT.

This clonotype is classed as medium-sized. The rearrangement uses TRBV28 and TRBJ2-5; 11 bases are shared with TRBD2. CDR1 and CDR2 (germline): MDHEN, SYDVKM. Trimming removed 5 bases from V and 5 bases from J; junction bases left unmatched: 13. The CDR3 consists of 17 residues. CDR3 DNA: TGTGCCAGCAGTCTCTCCTACCTAGCGGGGGGCCAGGAGACCCAGTACTTC. This sequence encodes CASSLSYLAGGQETQYF.

This clonotype was seen ten or more times. This chain joins TRBV5-1 and TRBJ2-2; 8 nucleotides line up with TRBD1. The V gene end was trimmed by 0 bases and the J gene end by 2 bases; junction bases not matched to a gene: 9. CDR1 is SGHRS and CDR2 is YFSETQ in the germline V gene. The CDR3 spans 18 residues. The CDR3, as DNA: TGCGCCAGCAGCTTGGTCCTGAGGACAGGGCTAAACACCGGGGAGCTGTTTTTT. This codes for CASSLVLRTGLNTGELFF.

This clonotype was counted many times. The chain combines TRBV11-2 with TRBJ2-1; 7 positions match TRBD2. In germline, CDR1 is SGHAT, CDR2 FQNNGV. The V and J ends lost 5 bases and 1 base, in that order; junction bases with no gene match: 5. CDR3 length: 15 amino acids. CDR3 in DNA: TGTGCCAGCAGCGTTAGCGGGCGATCCTACAATGAGCAGTTCTTC. Amino acid sequence: CASSVSGRSYNEQFF.

The gene calls are TRBV9 and TRBJ1-3; D gene unclear. Germline loops: CDR1 SGDLS, CDR2 YYNGEE. The CDR3 runs 14 residues. Trimming removed 4 bases at V and 8 bases at J, with 16 bases between. The CDR3 DNA sequence: TGTGCCAGCAGCCCGCGGACGGCCGGGGACACCATATATTTT. The encoded protein is CASSPRTAGDTIYF.

This chain joins TRBV19 and TRBJ1-1; 8 bases line up with TRBD1. The J segment lost 4 bases and the V segment lost 3 bases, leaving 4 bases of the junction unmatched. CDR3 length equals 14 residues. Germline lookup yields CDR1 LNHDA and CDR2 SQIVND (reference sequence). This CDR3 reads CASSIRTGSTEAFF. Written as DNA, the CDR3 is TGTGCCAGTAGTATCCGGACAGGGAGCACTGAAGCTTTCTTT.

This clonotype was recorded many times. In nucleotides, the CDR3 is TGTGCCATCAGTGTAGGGACTAGCCTCAAAGAGACCCAGTACTTC. Its protein is CAISVGTSLKETQYF. The chain uses TRBV10-3 and TRBJ2-5, with 9 bases that match TRBD2. The CDR3 contains 15 residues. Germline assignment: CDR1 ENHRY and CDR2 SYGVKD. The V segment lost 4 bases and the J segment 3 bases; nucleotides outside the gene matches: 6.

By proportion, this clonotype is medium-sized (0.01 to 0.1%). V usage is TRBV9 and J usage is TRBJ2-1; possible D gene TRBD2, 5 bases. Trimming removed 0 bases at V and 9 bases at J, with 13 bases between. CDR1 and CDR2 (germline): SGDLS, YYNGEE. The CDR3 covers 14 residues. The CDR3 region is CASSVATGLSEQFF. The CDR3 DNA is TGTGCCAGCAGCGTAGCTACGGGATTGTCTGAGCAGTTCTTC.

This clonotype has at least ten counts. This chain uses TRBV11-2 with TRBJ2-3; the D gene is possibly TRBD2 (7 bases). V lost 5 bases, J lost 3 bases, and 18 bases lay in between. The CDR3 contains 16 residues. Germline CDR1 is SGHAT and CDR2 is FQNNGV. In DNA, the CDR3 is TGTGCCAGCAGCGAGAGGGGGGGAGTTAAGACAGATACGCAGTATTTT. It codes for CASSERGGVKTDTQYF.

In this sample, this clonotype is medium-sized. The chain recombines TRBV19 with TRBJ2-1; 9 nucleotides align to TRBD1. The CDR3 loop spans 17 amino acids. Germline CDR1 LNHDA, CDR2 SQIVND (reference sequence). J was trimmed by 5 bases and V by 5 bases; bases with no gene match: 13. This CDR3 is CASSPWSGTGNHNEQFF. CDR3 nucleotides: TGTGCCAGTAGTCCCTGGTCCGGGACAGGGAACCACAATGAGCAGTTCTTC.

This clonotype was found many times. The chain combines TRBV6-1 with TRBJ2-6; no definite D call. Germline CDR1 MNHNS, CDR2 SASEGT. The CDR3 is 14 residues long. V lost 4 bases and J lost 0, with 4 bases in between. CDR3 amino acids: CASSVISGANVLTF. In DNA, the CDR3 is TGTGCCAGCAGTGTTATCTCTGGGGCCAACGTCCTGACTTTC.

This clonotype was counted ten times or more. The V and J genes are TRBV20-1 and TRBJ2-7; 10 nucleotides agree with TRBD2. The CDR3 extends over 14 amino acids. CDR1 and CDR2 from the germline V gene are DFQATT and SNEGSKA (reference sequence). The V and J ends lost 6 bases and 4 bases, in that order; junction bases with no gene match: 9. This CDR3 reads CSAGTSGNKYEQYF. CDR3 bases: TGCAGTGCCGGAACTAGCGGGAATAAGTACGAGCAGTACTTC.

This clonotype was observed a handful of times. J is TRBJ1-3 and V is TRBV12-3 or TRBV12-4, with no clear D. The CDR3 has 12 amino acids. The V end lost 6 bases, the J end lost 3 bases, and 6 bases lay between the germline ends. In DNA form, the CDR3 reads TGTGCCAGCAGGGCCGGTGGAAACACCATATATTTT. It specifies CASRAGGNTIYF.

The genes are TRBV7-2 and TRBJ2-1, with D unclear. V gave up 0 bases and J gave up 0 bases, with 6 bases separating them. The CDR3 has 15 amino acids. Germline V CDR1 and CDR2: SGHTA, FQGNSA. The CDR3 sequence is CASSLAVSSYNEQFF. The CDR3 coding sequence is TGTGCCAGCAGCTTAGCTGTAAGCTCCTACAATGAGCAGTTCTTC.

Comment on this clonotype: A much larger clone lies one base from this, so it may be a read error. J is TRBJ2-3 and V is TRBV3-1; a possible D gene is TRBD2 (5 bases). Germline V gene data show CDR1 as LGHDT and CDR2 as YNNKEL (reference sequence). There are 11 residues in the CDR3. CDR3 in DNA: TGTGCCGGCAGCCTACTAGAGGCGCAGTATTTT. Amino acids: CAGSLLEAQYF.

At least ten counts were recorded for this clonotype. V usage is TRBV7-9 and J usage is TRBJ2-5; the D is unclear. V lost 4 bases to trimming and J lost 5 bases, with 14 bases between them. Germline CDR1 and CDR2: SEHNR and FQNEAQ (reference sequence). This CDR3 comprises 14 residues. In DNA form, the CDR3 reads TGTGCCAGCAGCTCCTCCGGCGCCTCTGAGACCCAGTACTTC. As protein: CASSSSGASETQYF.

This clonotype was recorded at least ten times. V usage is TRBV18 and J usage is TRBJ1-6; D gene ambiguous. The CDR3 sequence is 16 residues long. Trimming removed 4 bases at V and 5 bases at J, with 15 bases between. Germline V gene lookup returns CDR1 KGHSH and CDR2 LQKENI. CDR3 nucleotides: TGTGCCAGCTCACGTTTGAAACAAGGGAATAATTCACCCCTCCACTTT. It translates to CASSRLKQGNNSPLHF.

Notes on this clonotype: This may be a read error: a much more frequent sequence differs by one nucleotide. The gene calls are TRBV7-3 and TRBJ2-7; TRBD2 is a possible D gene (5 bases). This CDR3 contains 14 residues. Trimming took 2 bases from V and 8 from J, leaving 16 bases between them. Per the germline V gene, CDR1 is SGHTA and CDR2 is FQGTGA. Here the CDR3 reads CASSLVSESGKQYF. CDR3 nucleotides: TGTGCCAGCAGCTTAGTTAGCGAGAGTGGGAAGCAGTACTTC.

This clonotype was observed many times. The J gene is TRBJ1-2, the V gene TRBV5-1; D is unresolved. V was trimmed by 0 bases and J by 8 bases, leaving 8 bases between them. The CDR3 length is 12 residues. Germline CDR1 and CDR2: SGHRS and YFSETQ. DNA of the CDR3: TGCGCCAGCAGCTTGGATCTGAGGGGCTACACCTTC. It specifies CASSLDLRGYTF.